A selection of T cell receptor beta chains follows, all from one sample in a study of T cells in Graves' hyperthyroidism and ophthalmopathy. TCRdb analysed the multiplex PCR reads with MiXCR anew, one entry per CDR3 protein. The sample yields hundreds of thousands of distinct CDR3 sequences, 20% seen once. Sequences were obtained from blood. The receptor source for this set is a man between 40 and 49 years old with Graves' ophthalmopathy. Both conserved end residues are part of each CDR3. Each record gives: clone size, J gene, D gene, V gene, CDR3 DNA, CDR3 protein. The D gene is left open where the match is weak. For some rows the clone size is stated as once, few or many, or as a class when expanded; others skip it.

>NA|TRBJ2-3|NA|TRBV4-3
TGCGCCAGCAGCCAAAATCTAGTAGCTAGCACAGATACGCAGTATTTT
CASSQNLVASTDTQYF
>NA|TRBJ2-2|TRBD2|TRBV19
TGTGCCAGTAGTGGTTGGACTAGCGGGAGCACCGGGGAGCTGTTTTTT
CASSGWTSGSTGELFF
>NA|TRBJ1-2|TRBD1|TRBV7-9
TGTGCCAGCAGACCTTGGACAGGGGGCGGCGGCTACACCTTC
CASRPWTGGGGYTF
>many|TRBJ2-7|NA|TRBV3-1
TGTGCCAGCAGCCAAGTCACCTACGAGCAGTACTTC
CASSQVTYEQYF
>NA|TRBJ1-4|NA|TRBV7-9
TGTGCCAGCAGCGAGGGGGGGCTGAGAGAAAAACTGTTTTTT
CASSEGGLREKLFF
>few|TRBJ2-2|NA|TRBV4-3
TGCGCCAGCAGCCCCCAGAGAGCGCCCGGGGAGCTGTTTTTT
CASSPQRAPGELFF
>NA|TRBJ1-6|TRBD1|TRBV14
TGTGCCAGCAGCCAGACAGGGGGATCACCCCTCCACTTT
CASSQTGGSPLHF
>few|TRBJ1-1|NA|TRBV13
TGTGCCAGCAGCTACCGGGCTTCGAACACTGAAGCTTTCTTT
CASSYRASNTEAFF
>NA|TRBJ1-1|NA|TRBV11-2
TGTGCCAGCAGCTTAGCAGTGACAGAAGCTTTCTTT
CASSLAVTEAFF
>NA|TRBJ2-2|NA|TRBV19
TGTGCCAGTCGGCTAGGACCCTCCCCCGGGGAGCTGTTTTTT
CASRLGPSPGELFF
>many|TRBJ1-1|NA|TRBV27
TGTGCCAGCAGCTCCTATTCGGCAGGGAAGGCTTTCTTT
CASSSYSAGKAFF
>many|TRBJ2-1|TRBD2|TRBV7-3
TGTGCCAGCAGCGTGCGGCTAGCGGGAGGGGAGCAGTTCTTC
CASSVRLAGGEQFF
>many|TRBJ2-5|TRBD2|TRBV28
TGTGCCAGCAGTTCGGGACTAGCGGGCTTGCGGACCCAGTACTTC
CASSSGLAGLRTQYF
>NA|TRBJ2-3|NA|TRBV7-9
TGTGCCAGCAGCGAACAGCTCTTCACAGATACGCAGTATTTT
CASSEQLFTDTQYF
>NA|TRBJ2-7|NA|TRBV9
TGTGCCAGCAGCGCGAAGCAGGGTTCCTACGAGCAGTACTTC
CASSAKQGSYEQYF
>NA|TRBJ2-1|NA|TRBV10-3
TGTGCCATCAGCAGGGACCGAGGTATGTTTGGTGAGCAGTTCTTC
CAISRDRGMFGEQFF
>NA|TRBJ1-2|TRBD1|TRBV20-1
TGCAGTGCTGGTCAGGGGGGAGGGTATGGCTACACCTTC
CSAGQGGGYGYTF
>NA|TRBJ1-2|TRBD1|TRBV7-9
TGTGCCAGCAGTCCGAGGGGACAGCTTACTTATGGCTACACCTTC
CASSPRGQLTYGYTF
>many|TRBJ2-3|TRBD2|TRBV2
TGTGCCAGCAGTGTCGATCGGGAGGGGTTCACAGATACGCAGTATTTT
CASSVDREGFTDTQYF
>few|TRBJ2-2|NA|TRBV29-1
TGCAGCGTTGTTCCTAGGGGAGGAGTGTCGAACACCGGGGAGCTGTTTTTT
CSVVPRGGVSNTGELFF
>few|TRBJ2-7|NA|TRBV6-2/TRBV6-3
TGTGCCAGCAGTATAGCGGTCGGCGGCGAGCAGTACTTC
CASSIAVGGEQYF
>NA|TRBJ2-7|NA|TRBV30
TGTGCCTGGAGTTCGACGGACGCATACTCCTACGAGCAGTACTTC
CAWSSTDAYSYEQYF
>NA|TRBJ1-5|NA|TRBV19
TGTGCCAGTAGCCTCGGACCTCCGGAATGGGGCAATCAGCCCCAGCATTTT
CASSLGPPEWGNQPQHF
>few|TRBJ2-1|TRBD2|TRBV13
TGTGCCAGCAGCTTCGGCGGGAGCGGCCAAGCCTACAATGAGCAGTTCTTC
CASSFGGSGQAYNEQFF
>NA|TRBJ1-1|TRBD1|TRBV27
TGTGCCAGCAGTTTAACCGACAGGGGGTCCCCTTCGAACACTGAAGCTTTCTTT
CASSLTDRGSPSNTEAFF
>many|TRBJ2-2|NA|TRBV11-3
TGTGCCAGCAGCTTGAGGGGAGAGGAGCTGTTTTTT
CASSLRGEELFF
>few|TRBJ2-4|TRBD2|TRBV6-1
TGTGCCAGCAGTCATATGCCCCGGGGGGGGGTTATAAACATTCAGTACTTC
CASSHMPRGGVINIQYF
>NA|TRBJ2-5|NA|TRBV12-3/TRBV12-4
TGTGCCAGCAGTTACAGGAGTCCGGGTCCCCCCCAAGAGACCCAGTACTTC
CASSYRSPGPPQETQYF
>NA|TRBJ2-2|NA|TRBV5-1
TGCGCCAGCAGCCTCATGGCGGTCGGGGAGCTGTTTTTT
CASSLMAVGELFF
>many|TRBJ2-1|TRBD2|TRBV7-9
TGTGCCAGCAGCACCGCCGGGAGGAGGTACAATGAGCAGTTCTTC
CASSTAGRRYNEQFF
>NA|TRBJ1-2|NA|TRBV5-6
TGTGCCAGCAGCAGGGGCAGTACTAACTATGGCTACACCTTC
CASSRGSTNYGYTF
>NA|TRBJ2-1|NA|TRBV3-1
TGTGCCAGCAGCCAAAAATGGGGGGACTCCTACAATGAGCAGTTCTTC
CASSQKWGDSYNEQFF
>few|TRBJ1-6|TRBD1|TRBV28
TGTGCCAGCAGTTTTGAGGGGGCAGGATCACCCCTCCACTTT
CASSFEGAGSPLHF
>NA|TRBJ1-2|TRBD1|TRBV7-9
TGTGCCAGCAGCTTAGGGACAGGGGTGGTCGGCTACACCTTC
CASSLGTGVVGYTF
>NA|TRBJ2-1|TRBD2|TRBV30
TGTGCCTGGAGTGACCTCGGGACTAGCGGGTATTTCAATGAGCAGTTCTTC
CAWSDLGTSGYFNEQFF
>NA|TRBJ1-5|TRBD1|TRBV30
TGTGCCTGGGGGACAGGGGGTTATCAGCCCCAGCATTTT
CAWGTGGYQPQHF
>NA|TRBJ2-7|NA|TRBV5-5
TGTGCCAGCTCTCGGTTTAGCGGAGACCGCTCCTACGAGCAGTACTTC
CASSRFSGDRSYEQYF
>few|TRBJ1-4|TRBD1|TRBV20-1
TGCAGTGCTAGTTTCCACAGGGGTACTAATGAAAAACTGTTTTTT
CSASFHRGTNEKLFF
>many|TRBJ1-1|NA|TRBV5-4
TGTGCCAGCAGCTTGGCCGCGACAGGCATCAGGGACACTGAAGCTTTCTTT
CASSLAATGIRDTEAFF
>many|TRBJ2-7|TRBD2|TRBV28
TGTGCCAGCAGTTCAATAAAGACTAGCGGGAGGGATATAAACGAGCAGTACTTC
CASSSIKTSGRDINEQYF
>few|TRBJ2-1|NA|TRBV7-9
TGTGCCAGCAGCTTGTGGCAGGGCAGCTACAATGAGCAGTTCTTC
CASSLWQGSYNEQFF
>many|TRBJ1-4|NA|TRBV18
TGTGCCAGCTCCCATTTGAGGGGTGATGAAAAACTGTTTTTT
CASSHLRGDEKLFF
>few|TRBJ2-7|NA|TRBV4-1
TGCGCCAGCAGCCAGGGGTACGGGAGCGTTACCTACGAGCAGTACTTC
CASSQGYGSVTYEQYF
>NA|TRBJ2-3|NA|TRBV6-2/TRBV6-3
TGTGCCAGCATCGATACAGGGCGGAGGACGCAGTATTTT
CASIDTGRRTQYF
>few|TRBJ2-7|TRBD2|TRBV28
TGTGCCAGCAGCCAAGCGGGAGTTGGGTCTGACGAGCAGTACTTC
CASSQAGVGSDEQYF
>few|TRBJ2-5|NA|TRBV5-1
TGCGCCAGCAGCCCTAGACAGGATTCCCAAGAGACCCAGTACTTC
CASSPRQDSQETQYF
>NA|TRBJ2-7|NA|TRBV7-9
TGTGCCAGCAGCTTATCAGGTGGTGAGACACCTACCTACGAGCAGTACTTC
CASSLSGGETPTYEQYF
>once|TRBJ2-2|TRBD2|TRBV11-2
TGTGCCAGCAGCCCTAATAGCGGGATGAACACCGGGGAGCTGTTTTTT
CASSPNSGMNTGELFF
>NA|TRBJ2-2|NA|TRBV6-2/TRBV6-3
TGTGCCAGCATCCGAATCGGACAGAGAAACACCGGGGAGCTGTTTTTT
CASIRIGQRNTGELFF
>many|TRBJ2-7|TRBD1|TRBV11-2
TGTGCCAGCAGCTGGAGCGTCGGACAGGGTTTGGGGGAGCAGTACTTC
CASSWSVGQGLGEQYF
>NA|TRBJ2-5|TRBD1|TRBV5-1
TGCGCCAGCAGCTACGGGACAGGGGGTATTGCGGAGACCCAGTACTTC
CASSYGTGGIAETQYF
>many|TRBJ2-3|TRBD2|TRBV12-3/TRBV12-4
TGTGCCAGCAGTTTAGCGCCTAGCGGGGGGGCCGTGGATACGCAGTATTTT
CASSLAPSGGAVDTQYF
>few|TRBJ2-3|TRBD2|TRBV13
TGTGCCAGCAGCTTAGGCGGACTAGCGGGAGATCCTAGCACAGATACGCAGTATTTT
CASSLGGLAGDPSTDTQYF
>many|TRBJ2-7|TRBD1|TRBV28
TGTGCCAGCAGTTTTGGGGACAGGGAATCCTACGAGCAGTACTTC
CASSFGDRESYEQYF